The T cell receptor beta chain described here comes from a study of shared clonotypes between healthy human individuals. The CDR3 spans 14 residues. The V and J ends lost 4 bases and 3 bases respectively, with 9 bases between them. Germline-derived CDR1 and CDR2 are SGHAT and FQNNGV. Sequencing was performed with immunoSEQ multiplex PCR; in TCRdb, only in-frame clones are kept and a portion is missing. The profile shows some 980,000 clones, over 75% of them singletons. The sample consisted of memory CD4+ T cells sorted from blood. Subset indicated: CD45RA-negative fraction. The gene calls are TRBV11-2 and TRBJ1-4; D unclear. This receptor was identified in a man between 18 and 29 years old in good health. CDR3 loop: CASSSQNSNEKLFF. In DNA, the CDR3 is TGTGCCAGCAGCTCACAGAATTCTAATGAAAAACTGTTTTTT.